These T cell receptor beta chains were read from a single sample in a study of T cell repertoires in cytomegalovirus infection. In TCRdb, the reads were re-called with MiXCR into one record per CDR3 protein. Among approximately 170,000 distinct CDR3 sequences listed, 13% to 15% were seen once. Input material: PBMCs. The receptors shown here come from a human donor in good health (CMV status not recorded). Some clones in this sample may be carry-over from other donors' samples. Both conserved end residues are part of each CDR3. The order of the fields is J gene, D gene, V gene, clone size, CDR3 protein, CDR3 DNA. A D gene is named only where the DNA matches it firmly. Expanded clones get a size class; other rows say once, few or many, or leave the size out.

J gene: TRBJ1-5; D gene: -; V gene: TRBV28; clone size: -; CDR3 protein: CASTSQGGPLSNQPQHF; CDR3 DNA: TGTGCCAGCACCTCACAAGGGGGGCCGTTGAGCAATCAGCCCCAGCATTTT
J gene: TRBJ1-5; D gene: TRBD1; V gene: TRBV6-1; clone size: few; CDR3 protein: CASSGTGLYQPQHF; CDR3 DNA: TGTGCCAGCAGTGGGACAGGGTTGTATCAGCCCCAGCATTTT
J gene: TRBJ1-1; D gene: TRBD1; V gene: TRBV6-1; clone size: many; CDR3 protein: CASTLGQGEAFF; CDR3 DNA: TGTGCCAGCACCTTGGGACAGGGAGAAGCTTTCTTT
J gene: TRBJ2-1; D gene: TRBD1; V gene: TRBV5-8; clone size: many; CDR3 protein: CASSWTGRNEQFF; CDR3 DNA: TGTGCCAGCAGCTGGACAGGCAGGAATGAGCAGTTCTTC
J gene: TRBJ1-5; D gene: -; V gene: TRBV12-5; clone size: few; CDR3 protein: CASGFDGSNQPQHF; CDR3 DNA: TGTGCTAGTGGCTTCGACGGTAGCAATCAGCCCCAGCATTTT
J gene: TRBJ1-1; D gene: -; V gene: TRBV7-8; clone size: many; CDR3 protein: CASSLRLGTEAFF; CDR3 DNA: TGTGCCAGCAGCTTACGGCTTGGAACTGAAGCTTTCTTT
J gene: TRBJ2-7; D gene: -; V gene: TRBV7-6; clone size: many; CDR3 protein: CASKKGDSSYEQYF; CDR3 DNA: TGTGCCAGCAAGAAAGGGGACTCCTCCTACGAGCAGTACTTC
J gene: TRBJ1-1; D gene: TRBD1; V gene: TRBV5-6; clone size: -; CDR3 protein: CASFGQGGTEAFF; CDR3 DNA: TGTGCCAGCTTTGGACAGGGAGGCACTGAAGCTTTCTTT
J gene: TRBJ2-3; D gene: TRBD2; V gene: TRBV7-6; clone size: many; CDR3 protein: CASSLGTAGVPTDTQYF; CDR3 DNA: TGTGCCAGCAGCTTAGGGACAGCGGGAGTTCCCACAGATACGCAGTATTTT
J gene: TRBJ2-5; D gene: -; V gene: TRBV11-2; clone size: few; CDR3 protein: CASSWTGPQETQYF; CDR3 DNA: TGTGCCAGCAGCTGGACCGGGCCTCAAGAGACCCAGTACTTC
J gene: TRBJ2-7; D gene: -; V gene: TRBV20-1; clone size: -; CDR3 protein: CSARGGALSYEQYF; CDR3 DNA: TGCAGTGCTAGGGGGGGCGCATTATCCTACGAGCAGTACTTC
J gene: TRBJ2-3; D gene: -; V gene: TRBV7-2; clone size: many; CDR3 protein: CASSLNGRGREADTQYF; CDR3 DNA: TGTGCCAGCAGCTTAAACGGCCGGGGCAGGGAGGCAGATACGCAGTATTTT
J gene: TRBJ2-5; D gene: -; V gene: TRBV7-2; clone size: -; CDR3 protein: CASSSDRSLGKTQYF; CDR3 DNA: TGTGCCAGCAGCTCGGATCGATCTTTGGGGAAGACCCAGTACTTC
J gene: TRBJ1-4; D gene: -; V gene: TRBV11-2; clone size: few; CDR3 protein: CASSEYEKLFF; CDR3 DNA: TGTGCCAGCTCGGAATATGAAAAACTGTTTTTT
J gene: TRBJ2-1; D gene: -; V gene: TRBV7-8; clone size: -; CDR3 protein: CASSFHEMGYNEQFF; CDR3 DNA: TGTGCCAGCAGCTTCCACGAGATGGGGTACAATGAGCAGTTCTTC
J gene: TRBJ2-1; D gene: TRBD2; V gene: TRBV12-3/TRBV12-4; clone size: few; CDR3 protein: CASSSAGGFTYNEQFF; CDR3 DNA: TGTGCCAGCAGCTCAGCGGGGGGGTTTACTTACAATGAGCAGTTCTTC
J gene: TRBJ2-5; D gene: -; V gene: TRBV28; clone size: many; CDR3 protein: CASRTRLLETQYF; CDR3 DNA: TGTGCCAGCAGGACTAGATTATTAGAGACCCAGTACTTC
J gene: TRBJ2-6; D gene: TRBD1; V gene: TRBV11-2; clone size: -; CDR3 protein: CASSFRTGRSGADVLTF; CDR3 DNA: TGTGCCAGCAGCTTCCGGACAGGACGCTCTGGGGCCGACGTCCTGACTTTC
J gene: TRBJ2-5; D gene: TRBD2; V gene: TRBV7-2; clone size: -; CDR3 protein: CASSCGGLTSGKRTQYF; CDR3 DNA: TGTGCCAGCAGCTGTGGGGGGCTGACTAGCGGGAAGAGAACCCAGTACTTC
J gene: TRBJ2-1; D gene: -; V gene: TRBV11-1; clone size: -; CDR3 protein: CASSQARGPYNEQFF; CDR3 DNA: TGTGCCAGCAGCCAAGCTAGGGGACCCTACAATGAGCAGTTCTTC
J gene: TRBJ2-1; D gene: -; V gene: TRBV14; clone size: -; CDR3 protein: CASSQARDFPSYNEQFF; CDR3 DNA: TGTGCCAGCAGCCAAGCCCGGGACTTCCCCTCCTACAATGAGCAGTTCTTC
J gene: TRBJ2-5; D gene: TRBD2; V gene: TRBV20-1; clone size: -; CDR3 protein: CSAETSGGAWETQYF; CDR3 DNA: TGCAGTGCCGAAACTAGCGGGGGGGCGTGGGAGACCCAGTACTTC
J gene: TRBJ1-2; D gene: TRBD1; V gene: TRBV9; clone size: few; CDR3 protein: CASTRGQGADYGYTF; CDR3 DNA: TGTGCCAGCACTAGGGGACAGGGGGCCGACTATGGCTACACCTTC
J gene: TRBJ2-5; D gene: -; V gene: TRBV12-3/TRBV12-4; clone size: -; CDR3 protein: CASTQGAWETQYF; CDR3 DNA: TGTGCCAGCACCCAAGGGGCTTGGGAGACCCAGTACTTC
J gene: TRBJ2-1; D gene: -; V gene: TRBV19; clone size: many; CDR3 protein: CATNGVKSVHNEQFF; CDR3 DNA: TGTGCCACCAACGGGGTCAAATCTGTGCACAATGAGCAGTTCTTC
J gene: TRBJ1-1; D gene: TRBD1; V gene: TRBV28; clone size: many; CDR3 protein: CASSFPQGGGTEAFF; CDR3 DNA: TGTGCCAGCAGTTTCCCACAGGGGGGGGGCACTGAAGCTTTCTTT
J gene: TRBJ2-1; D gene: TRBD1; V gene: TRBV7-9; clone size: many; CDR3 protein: CASSFLGQGIRDEQFF; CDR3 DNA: TGTGCCAGCAGCTTCTTAGGACAGGGCATACGTGATGAGCAGTTCTTC
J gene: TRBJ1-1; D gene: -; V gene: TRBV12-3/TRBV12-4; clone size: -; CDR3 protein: CASMGGNTEAFF; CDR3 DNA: TGTGCCAGCATGGGTGGAAACACTGAAGCTTTCTTT
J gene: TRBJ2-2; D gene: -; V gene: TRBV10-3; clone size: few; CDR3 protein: CAISDNTGELFF; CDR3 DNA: TGTGCCATCAGTGACAACACCGGGGAGCTGTTTTTT
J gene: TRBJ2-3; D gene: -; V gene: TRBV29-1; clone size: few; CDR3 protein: CSVEGRKSRTDTQYF; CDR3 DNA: TGCAGCGTAGAGGGCAGAAAGAGCCGCACAGATACGCAGTATTTT
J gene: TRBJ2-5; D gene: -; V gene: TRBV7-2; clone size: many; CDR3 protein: CASSLVGRPQETQYF; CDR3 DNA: TGTGCCAGCAGCTTAGTTGGCAGGCCACAAGAGACCCAGTACTTC
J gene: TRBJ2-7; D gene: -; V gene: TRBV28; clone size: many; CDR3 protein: CASSLWRGTSYEQYF; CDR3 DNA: TGTGCCAGCAGTTTGTGGAGGGGCACATCCTACGAGCAGTACTTC
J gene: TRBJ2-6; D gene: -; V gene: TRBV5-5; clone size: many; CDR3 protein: CASSLVVSGPTNVLTF; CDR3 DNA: TGTGCCAGCAGCTTGGTAGTCTCGGGACCGACTAACGTCCTGACTTTC
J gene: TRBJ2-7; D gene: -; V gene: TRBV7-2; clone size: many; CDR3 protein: CASSLVFLSRTEQYF; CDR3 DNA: TGTGCCAGCAGCTTAGTATTTTTGAGCAGGACCGAGCAGTACTTC